The next 18 T cell receptor beta chains were all read from a single sample in a study of CD8+CD57+ T cells in acquired aplastic anemia. Investigators profiled TCR beta VDJ and CDR3 from genomic DNA template. A single record per CDR3 protein comes from TCRdb applying MiXCR to the reads. The sample yields over 150,000 distinct CDR3 sequences, approximately 40% seen once. Sequences were obtained from sorted CD4+, CD8+, or CD8+CD57+ T cells (not recorded which) from PBMCs. These receptors came from a human donor in good health.

This clonotype was found once. The chain carries TRBV9 and TRBJ1-6; 9 bases are shared with TRBD1. The germline CDR1 and CDR2 sequences are SGDLS and YYNGEE. The CDR3 is 14 amino acids. After removal of 3 bases from V and 10 bases from J, the junction contained 5 bases not matched to a gene. In DNA, the CDR3 is TGTGCCAGCAGCGAGACCGGGACAGGGTCACCCCTCCACTTT. This sequence encodes CASSETGTGSPLHF.

Details on this clonotype: The junction shows a germline mismatch at one end, possibly a read error. This chain connects TRBV29-1 to TRBJ1-1; TRBD1 might be the D (5 bases). The CDR3 has 14 amino acids. In germline, CDR1 is SQVTM, CDR2 ANQGSEA. The CDR3, as DNA: TGCAGCGTTGGCCTTTTCTCGGGGGGAACTGAATCTTTCTTT. Translating it yields CSVGLFSGGTESFF.

As for this clonotype: This sequence may be a read error, since a much larger clone differs from it by one base. This CDR3 reads CASLGQESYDQYF. In DNA form, the CDR3 reads TGTGCCAGCCTGGGACAGGAATCCTACGACCAGTACTTC. The V gene is TRBV6-1, the J gene TRBJ2-7, with TRBD1 matching over 8 bases. There are 13 residues in the CDR3. The germline V gene has CDR1 MNHNS and CDR2 SASEGT.

This clonotype occurred once. The chain carries TRBV11-2 and TRBJ2-3; D might be TRBD2 (5 bases). Germline V gene sequence: CDR1 SGHAT, CDR2 FQNNGV. Between the trimmed V and J ends, which lost 1 base and 4 bases, there was a span of 15 bases. The CDR3 runs 16 residues. CDR3 residues: CASSLVEGQGSDTQYF. The CDR3 DNA reads as TGTGCCAGCAGCTTAGTAGAGGGCCAAGGCTCAGATACGCAGTATTTT.

The sample holds many counts of this clonotype. This chain links TRBV7-9 with TRBJ2-7; D remains ambiguous. There are 16 residues in the CDR3. Trimming removed 5 bases from V and 0 bases from J, with 17 bases in between. The germline gives CDR1 SEHNR, CDR2 FQNEAQ (reference sequence). CDR3 nucleotide sequence: TGTGCCAGCAGCCCCTCGGGCAGGACCTACTCCTACGAGCAGTACTTC. Translation: CASSPSGRTYSYEQYF.

The chain employs TRBV5-6 and TRBJ2-5; TRBD2 is a possible D gene (5 bases). The CDR3 totals 15 residues. Germline V gives CDR1 SGHDT, CDR2 YYEEEE. Trimming left V 3 bases short and J 4 bases short, with 16 bases between. The CDR3 bases are TGTGCCAGCAGCTCCGCGGGTCTCCCCGGAGAGACCCAGTACTTC. Its translation is CASSSAGLPGETQYF.

The genes are TRBV12-5 and TRBJ2-1; 8 positions agree with TRBD2. With V trimmed by 0 bases and J by 10 bases, 11 bases remained unmatched. The CDR3 runs 16 residues. Germline V gives CDR1 LGHNT, CDR2 FRNRAP. This chain's CDR3 is CASGLVLAGRAEEQFF. CDR3 sequence (DNA): TGTGCTAGTGGTTTGGTCTTAGCGGGGCGGGCCGAGGAGCAGTTCTTC.

Of note for this clonotype: A read error may account for a junction end that differs from germline. CDR3 protein: CATSDSWDNFGNTIYF. CDR3 DNA sequence: TGTGCCACCAGTGATTCCTGGGACAACTTTGGAAACACAATATATTTT. The chain links TRBV24-1 to TRBJ1-3; TRBD1 is a possible D gene (6 bases). The germline gives CDR1 KGHDR, CDR2 SFDVKD. The CDR3 loop spans 16 amino acids.

This clonotype was observed a single time. This sequence joins TRBV7-3 and TRBJ2-2; D not resolved. Trimming removed 5 bases at V and 11 bases at J, with 9 bases between. The CDR3 extends over 11 amino acids. Looked up from germline, CDR1 is SGHTA and CDR2 is FQGTGA. In DNA form, the CDR3 reads TGTGCCAGCAGCCCCTATCGCGAGCTGTTTTTT. Protein: CASSPYRELFF. The variable domain in full, with the rest retrieved from reference TRBV7-3 and TRBJ2-2, is GAGVSQTPSNKVTEKGKYVELRCDPISGHTALYWYRQSLGQGPEFLIYFQGTGAADDSGLPNDRFFAVRPEGSVSTLKIQRTERGDSAVYLCASSPYRELFFGEGSRLTVL.

This rearrangement joins TRBV10-1 to TRBJ2-7, with D hard to call. The CDR3 extends over 13 amino acids. Trimming took 5 bases from V and 2 from J, leaving 10 bases between them. CDR1 is WNHNN, CDR2 SYGVQD, per germline (reference sequence). The CDR3 protein is CASSPAQAYEQYF. The CDR3 nucleotides are TGCGCCAGCAGTCCTGCCCAGGCCTACGAGCAGTACTTC.

The chain joins TRBV13 to TRBJ1-3; no clear D. Looked up from germline, CDR1 is PRHDT and CDR2 is FYEKMQ (reference sequence). Deletions cut 2 bases from V and 1 base from J, with 9 bases between. CDR3 length equals 15 residues. The CDR3 DNA sequence: TGTGCCAGCAGCTTAACAGACGGATCTGGAAACACCATATATTTT. This codes for CASSLTDGSGNTIYF. The full variable domain, rest sourced from reference TRBV13 and TRBJ1-3, is AAGVIQSPRHLIKEKRETATLKCYPIPRHDTVYWYQQGPGQDPQFLISFYEKMQSDKGSIPDRFSAQQFSDYHSELNMSSLELGDSALYFCASSLTDGSGNTIYFGEGSWLTVV.

Ten or more counts support this clonotype. This chain links TRBV7-2 with TRBJ2-5; possible D gene TRBD2, 6 bases. Germline V lookup: CDR1 SGHTA, CDR2 FQGNSA. With 5 bases removed from V and 0 bases from J, the gap between germline ends came to 16 bases. There are 16 residues in the CDR3. In DNA, the CDR3 is TGTGCCAGCAGCCACGGTACCGGGAGCGACCAAGAGACCCAGTACTTC. It is translated as CASSHGTGSDQETQYF. The full variable domain, its missing parts supplied by reference TRBV7-2 and TRBJ2-5, is GAGVSQSPSNKVTEKGKDVELRCDPISGHTALYWYRQSLGQGLEFLIYFQGNSAPDKSGLPSDRFSAERTGGSVSTLTIQRTQQEDSAVYLCASSHGTGSDQETQYFGPGTRLLVL.

The chain employs TRBV2 and TRBJ1-5; unclear D gene. The CDR3 has 13 amino acids. V shed 6 bases and J shed 0 bases, with 6 bases lying between them. Germline V gene lookup returns CDR1 SNHLY and CDR2 FYNNEI. In DNA form, the CDR3 reads TGTGCCAGCAGGACTTATAGCAATCAGCCCCAGCATTTT. Translating gives CASRTYSNQPQHF.

In this sample, this clonotype turned up once. The CDR3 DNA follows: TGTGCCAGCAGCGCCCTAGGCCCCGGAGAGACCCAGTACTTC. Protein: CASSALGPGETQYF. The chain uses TRBV7-8 and TRBJ2-5, with D uncertain. The V end lost 5 bases, the J end lost 4 bases, and 14 bases lay between the germline ends. Germline V gives CDR1 SGHVS, CDR2 FQNEAQ. This CDR3 region has 14 residues.

The chain employs TRBV12-3 or TRBV12-4 and TRBJ2-3; D unresolved. CDR3 length: 13 residues. V gave up 3 bases and J gave up 6 bases, with 10 bases separating them. The CDR3 DNA sequence: TGTGCCAGCAGTTTTATAAAGACGGATACGCAGTATTTT. It is translated as CASSFIKTDTQYF.

This clonotype was observed a single time. The V and J genes are TRBV5-1 and TRBJ2-5; D is undetermined. V was clipped by 4 bases and J by 5 bases, with 9 bases between them. This CDR3 is built from 12 residues. CDR1 and CDR2 from the germline V gene are SGHRS and YFSETQ. The CDR3 sequence: CASSQPLETQYF. CDR3 sequence (DNA): TGCGCCAGCAGCCAGCCCTTGGAGACCCAGTACTTC.

As regards this clonotype: A much larger clone differs by one base, so this may be a read error. This sequence joins TRBV20-1 and TRBJ2-2, with unresolved D. The CDR3 is 12 residues long. CDR1 is DFQATT and CDR2 is SNEGSKA in the germline V gene (reference sequence). V lost 5 bases and J 8 bases, leaving 12 bases between the germline ends. CDR3 in DNA: TGCAGTGCTCTCCCCCCCTGGGGGGAGCTGTTTTTT. Translation gives CSALPPWGELFF.

In its sample, this clonotype was seen a few times. V is TRBV10-3 and J is TRBJ1-1, with 9 positions matching TRBD1. The V segment lost 10 bases and the J segment 3 bases; nucleotides outside the gene matches: 6. This CDR3 has 13 amino acids. Germline lookup yields CDR1 ENHRY and CDR2 SYGVKD. The CDR3 loop reads CATTGGADTEAFF. DNA of the CDR3: TGTGCCACCACAGGGGGCGCGGACACTGAAGCTTTCTTT.